The 21 T cell receptor beta chains below all came from one sample that was sequenced in a study of Graves' ophthalmopathy and Graves' hyperthyroidism. CDR3 regions of TCR beta were amplified from RNA transcripts. Second-round multiplex PCR came after first-round RT-PCR with HTBI primers. TCRdb ran MiXCR on the multiplex PCR reads and lists one entry per CDR3 protein. The sample lists 300,000 to 450,000 distinct CDR3 sequences, 15% to 20% seen once, with roughly 2.4% in the top ten. The sequenced sample was peripheral blood. These receptors were taken from an adult woman with stable Graves' hyperthyroidism.

This clonotype has a count of ten or more. A junction end diverges from the germline sequence, so it may reflect a read error. J is TRBJ1-1 and V is TRBV6-5; D perhaps matches TRBD1 (6 bases). Germline V gene lookup returns CDR1 MNHEY and CDR2 SVGAGI. The CDR3 runs 14 residues. This CDR3 is CASNYQGLNTEAFF. CDR3 nucleotides: TGTGCCAGCAATTACCAGGGGCTGAACACTGAAGCTTTCTTT.

Ten or more counts support this clonotype. The V gene is TRBV20-1, the J gene TRBJ2-4, with 8 bases lining up with TRBD2. The CDR3 has 17 amino acids. Germline-derived CDR1 and CDR2 are DFQATT and SNEGSKA (reference sequence). Trimming removed 0 bases from V and 0 bases from J; junction bases left unmatched: 7. The CDR3 region is CSARDSGARLAKNIQYF. The CDR3 DNA follows: TGCAGTGCTAGAGATAGCGGGGCGAGACTAGCCAAAAACATTCAGTACTTC.

V gene TRBV2 combines with J gene TRBJ2-5; D perhaps matches TRBD2 (5 bases). Trimming cost V 6 bases and J 3 bases, with 17 bases left between them. This CDR3 has 15 residues. Germline assignment: CDR1 SNHLY and CDR2 FYNNEI. The CDR3 DNA follows: TGTGCCAGCAGGGAATTCGGACTGGTTGAAGAGACCCAGTACTTC. Its protein product is CASREFGLVEETQYF.

About this clonotype: With a much larger clone just one base away, this may be a read error. V and J are TRBV5-5 and TRBJ1-1, with a weak D call TRBD1 (5 bases). In germline, CDR1 is SGHKS, CDR2 YYEKEE (reference sequence). Trimming pared 2 bases from V and 0 bases from J, leaving 8 bases between. CDR3 length: 14 residues. The CDR3 is CASSFQTVNTEAFF. The DNA for the CDR3 is TGTGCCAGCAGCTTCCAGACAGTGAACACTGAAGCTTTCTTT.

Ten or more counts support this clonotype. The J gene is TRBJ2-7, the V gene TRBV30; TRBD1 matches at 7 bases. CDR3 length: 16 amino acids. J was trimmed by 3 bases and V by 0 bases; bases with no gene match: 11. Germline V gene lookup returns CDR1 GTSNPN and CDR2 SVGIG (reference sequence). The DNA for the CDR3 is TGTGCCTGGAGTGTAATGTCGAGGGGGCTTAGCTACGAGCAGTACTTC. Translated: CAWSVMSRGLSYEQYF.

In its sample, this clonotype was seen many times. The chain joins TRBV5-1 to TRBJ2-7; 11 bases fit TRBD2. Germline V gene sequence: CDR1 SGHRS, CDR2 YFSETQ. V was clipped by 3 bases and J by 3 bases; unmatched bases: 5. The CDR3 spans 15 residues. CDR3 loop: CASSSSGTSGYEQYF. The CDR3 DNA reads TGCGCCAGCAGCTCCTCCGGGACTAGCGGCTACGAGCAGTACTTC. The full variable domain, completed using reference TRBV5-1 and TRBJ2-7, is KAGVTQTPRYLIKTRGQQVTLSCSPISGHRSVSWYQQTPGQGLQFLFEYFSETQRNKGNFPGRFSGRQFSNSRSEMNVSTLELGDSALYLCASSSSGTSGYEQYFGPGTRLTVT.

Comment on this clonotype: Since the CDR3 does not end with the conserved phenylalanine or tryptophan, this likely comes from a read error. It is unclear where the CDR3 begins or ends on the DNA, so no DNA is shown, and the CDR3 is as TCRdb lists it. The chain uses TRBV28 and TRBJ2-2; the table gives TRBD1 as D, unverified against the DNA. Germline-derived CDR1 and CDR2 are MDHEN and SYDVKM. 15 amino acids form the CDR3, both terminal residues included. CDR3 region: CASSRAGSYTGELLL.

The chain has TRBV15 and TRBJ1-5; 7 bases agree with TRBD1. Germline V gives CDR1 LNHNV, CDR2 YYDKDF (reference sequence). V shed 7 bases, J shed 3 bases, and the junction held 9 bases outside the gene matches. CDR3 size: 15 residues. CDR3 in DNA: TGTGCCACCACCCGGGACAGTGGGGACAATCAGCCCCAGCATTTT. It specifies CATTRDSGDNQPQHF.

This clonotype has at least ten counts. V usage is TRBV7-2 and J usage is TRBJ2-7; 8 positions match TRBD1. Germline loops: CDR1 SGHTA, CDR2 FQGNSA. The CDR3 length is 15 residues. V shed 1 base, J shed 3 bases, and the junction held 5 bases outside the gene matches. This chain's CDR3 is CASSLVQGASYEQYF. CDR3 bases: TGTGCCAGCAGCTTAGTTCAGGGGGCGAGCTACGAGCAGTACTTC. The full variable domain, rest sourced from reference TRBV7-2 and TRBJ2-7, is GAGVSQSPSNKVTEKGKDVELRCDPISGHTALYWYRQSLGQGLEFLIYFQGNSAPDKSGLPSDRFSAERTGGSVSTLTIQRTQQEDSAVYLCASSLVQGASYEQYFGPGTRLTVT.

The sample holds many counts of this clonotype. The chain joins TRBV12-3 or TRBV12-4 to TRBJ1-1; D possibly corresponds to TRBD1 (6 bases). There are 15 residues in the CDR3. Trimming took 5 bases from V and 4 from J, leaving 17 bases between them. CDR3 sequence: CASSVHRVLSTEAFF. As DNA, the CDR3 is TGTGCCAGCAGTGTACACAGGGTGCTTAGCACTGAAGCTTTCTTT.

This clonotype was counted ten times or more. The gene calls are TRBV7-9 and TRBJ2-7; TRBD2 matches at 15 bases. This CDR3 is built from 18 residues. Looked up from germline, CDR1 is SEHNR and CDR2 is FQNEAQ (reference sequence). The junction had 12 bases not matched to a gene; V was cut back by 6 bases and J by 3 bases. CDR3 amino acids: CASSTTPGLAGGVYEQYF. In nucleotides, the CDR3 is TGTGCCAGCAGTACAACACCGGGACTAGCGGGAGGTGTCTACGAGCAGTACTTC. Looking up the rest from reference TRBV7-9 and TRBJ2-7 gives the full variable domain: DTGVSQNPRHKITKRGQNVTFRCDPISEHNRLYWYRQTLGQGPEFLTYFQNEAQLEKSRLLSDRFSAERPKGSFSTLEIQRTEQGDSAMYLCASSTTPGLAGGVYEQYFGPGTRLTVT.

This clonotype was observed many times. The V gene is TRBV4-1, the J gene TRBJ2-5; D unresolved. This CDR3 is 14 amino acids long. Deletions cut 1 base from V and 6 bases from J, with 12 bases between. Germline loops: CDR1 MGHRA, CDR2 YSYEKL. The CDR3 DNA follows: TGCGCCAGCAGCCAAGGTCCAGGATTGCAGACCCAGTACTTC. Residues: CASSQGPGLQTQYF.

The chain couples TRBV20-1 to TRBJ1-2; 8 nucleotides agree with TRBD1. CDR1 DFQATT and CDR2 SNEGSKA come from the germline V gene (reference sequence). The CDR3 runs to 15 residues. The V gene end was trimmed by 1 base and the J gene end by 6 bases; junction bases not matched to a gene: 10. CDR3 loop: CSARAWQGALNGYTF. Written as DNA, the CDR3 is TGCAGTGCTAGAGCGTGGCAGGGGGCGCTTAATGGCTACACCTTC.

This clonotype occurred once. The chain uses TRBV20-1 and TRBJ2-5; 7 bases line up with TRBD1. The CDR3 has 16 amino acids. The germline V gene encodes CDR1 DFQATT and CDR2 SNEGSKA (reference sequence). V gave up 6 bases and J gave up 5 bases; unmatched junction bases: 18. CDR3 nucleotide sequence: TGCAGTGCACGGGACAGTTCCAGTCTTGAGTTGGAGACCCAGTACTTC. Translated: CSARDSSSLELETQYF.

This clonotype was seen repeatedly, ten times or more. The J gene is TRBJ1-5, the V gene TRBV30; no clear D. V was trimmed by 1 base and J by 3 bases, leaving 7 bases between them. The length of the CDR3 is 13 residues. Germline CDR1 is GTSNPN and CDR2 is SVGIG (reference sequence). The CDR3: CAWSGGFNQPQHF. The CDR3 nucleotides are TGTGCCTGGAGTGGAGGGTTCAATCAGCCCCAGCATTTT.

The chain carries TRBV6-2 or TRBV6-3 and TRBJ1-1; 9 bases match TRBD1. The CDR3 loop spans 14 amino acids. Germline trimming cut 7 bases from V and 3 bases from J; bases unmatched to any gene: 6. Germline assignment: CDR1 MNHEY and CDR2 SVGEGT. The CDR3 DNA follows: TGTGCCAGCACGGACAGGGGTGATCACACTGAAGCTTTCTTT. It translates to CASTDRGDHTEAFF.

This clonotype was detected many times. The chain carries TRBV29-1 and TRBJ2-7; D is perhaps TRBD1 (6 bases). Trimming pared 3 bases from V and 5 bases from J, leaving 14 bases between. This CDR3 contains 13 residues. The V gene's germline CDR1 is SQVTM and CDR2 ANQGSEA. The CDR3 reads CSVDPGDIDEQYF. CDR3 DNA sequence: TGCAGCGTTGATCCAGGGGATATAGACGAGCAGTACTTC.

The table lists this clonotype with many counts. The chain couples TRBV5-6 to TRBJ2-2, with 7 bases fitting TRBD2. Trimming cost V 6 bases and J 7 bases; bases outside gene matches: 12. The CDR3 contains 15 residues. The germline V gene has CDR1 SGHDT and CDR2 YYEEEE. CDR3 sequence: CASTHPAGEDGELFF. The DNA for the CDR3 is TGTGCCAGCACCCACCCGGCGGGGGAGGACGGGGAGCTGTTTTTT. Variable domain in full (rest from reference TRBV5-6 and TRBJ2-2): DAGVTQSPTHLIKTRGQQVTLRCSPKSGHDTVSWYQQALGQGPQFIFQYYEEEERQRGNFPDRFSGHQFPNYSSELNVNALLLGDSALYLCASTHPAGEDGELFFGEGSRLTVL.

This clonotype occurred many times. This chain links TRBV7-9 with TRBJ1-1, with D unresolved. Trimming cost V 1 base and J 0 bases, with 9 bases left between them. Germline CDR1 reads SEHNR; CDR2 reads FQNEAQ (reference sequence). The CDR3 spans 15 residues. CDR3 sequence (DNA): TGTGCCAGCAGCTTAGAAGGAAGCATGAACACTGAAGCTTTCTTT. It yields the protein CASSLEGSMNTEAFF.

The chain is built from TRBV4-3 and TRBJ2-7; 7 bases match TRBD1. This CDR3 has 18 residues. The V segment lost 1 base and the J segment 2 bases; nucleotides outside the gene matches: 14. Per germline, CDR1 LGHNA and CDR2 YSLEER. In DNA, the CDR3 is TGCGCCAGCAGCCAAGTTCTGAGTCCCGGGACAGAGACCTACGAGCAGTACTTC. Protein product: CASSQVLSPGTETYEQYF.

This clonotype was seen repeatedly, ten times or more. The rearrangement joins TRBV28 to TRBJ1-1; unclear D gene. The CDR3 loop spans 15 amino acids. The V gene's germline CDR1 is MDHEN and CDR2 SYDVKM. V was cut by 2 bases and J by 0 bases, with 10 bases left in between. The CDR3 sequence is CASSLATSLNTEAFF. CDR3 DNA sequence: TGTGCCAGCAGTTTAGCGACGAGTTTGAACACTGAAGCTTTCTTT.